This T cell receptor (beta chain) was captured in a study of blood T cell repertoires in COVID-19. Overall study: The United States, Italy and Spain supplied acute and convalescent COVID-19 samples. PBMCs, B-cell-depleted T cells, or T cells were the source of the cDNA or gDNA that made up the material.

Some clones are missing from TCRdb's copy, which holds only in-frame ones; the method was immunoSEQ multiplex PCR. Counted here are 150,000 to 200,000 clones, approximately 83% occurring once; the ten biggest clones make up around 8.3%. This clone showed up just once. The CDR3 sequence is 15 residues long. Germline CDR1 and CDR2: MNHEY and SVGAGI. Trimming removed 7 bases at V and 4 bases at J, with 19 bases between. The chain joins TRBV6-5 to TRBJ2-5; perhaps TRBD2 as D (6 bases). This receptor was obtained from a man aged 55 to 70 with acute or convalescent COVID-19. Sequencing was carried out using peripheral blood. This CDR3 is CASIDYTGARETQYF. CDR3 bases: TGTGCCAGCATAGATTATACGGGAGCACGAGAGACCCAGTACTTC.